This T cell receptor (beta chain) was recovered during a study of blood T cell repertoires in COVID-19. Study-wide background: Acute-phase and convalescent COVID-19 samples originated in the United States, Italy and Spain. Sources were T cells, B-cell-depleted T cells, or PBMCs; the material itself was cDNA or gDNA.

Seattle participants joined during active infection and were tracked over time. In the original workflow: Reference gene primers were amplified, and this amplification served to estimate nucleated cell counts. The assay was immunoSEQ multiplex PCR, and TCRdb's table has in-frame clones only and misses some. V and J calls and clone size are as listed in that table; D and trimming were resolved from the DNA. The sample shows just under 350,000 clones, roughly 90% of them seen only once. V lost 7 bases and J lost 7, with 17 bases in between. The CDR3 covers 13 residues. The germline gives CDR1 SQVTM, CDR2 ANQGSEA.

The source material was peripheral blood. The TCR comes from a woman between 65 and 79 years old with COVID-19, enrolled during active disease. The chain recombines TRBV29-1 with TRBJ1-5; D perhaps matches TRBD1 (5 bases). The CDR3 spells CSAGTGREQPQHF. The CDR3, as DNA: TGCAGCGCCGGGACCGGGAGGGAACAGCCCCAGCATTTT.